This T cell receptor beta chain stems from a study of monozygotic twins with inflammatory bowel disease. Study conclusions and caveats: Resolution of different T cell subtypes was not achieved.

The CDR3 has 13 residues. CDR1 is SNHLY, CDR2 FYNNEI, per germline. A word on this clonotype: What it binds is unknown.

No DNA is given; TCRdb re-called the 5' RACE reads and lists each CDR3 protein once. The sample features under 130,000 distinct CDR3 sequences, with less than 2% in its top ten. The sample taken for sequencing was blood. The chain uses TRBV2 and TRBJ1-2; the TCRdb call, TRBD1, lacks DNA for checking. This clonotype was sampled from a human donor with ulcerative colitis or Crohn's disease, or a healthy co-twin of an affected twin (not recorded which). This chain's CDR3 is CASSPDPNYGYTF.